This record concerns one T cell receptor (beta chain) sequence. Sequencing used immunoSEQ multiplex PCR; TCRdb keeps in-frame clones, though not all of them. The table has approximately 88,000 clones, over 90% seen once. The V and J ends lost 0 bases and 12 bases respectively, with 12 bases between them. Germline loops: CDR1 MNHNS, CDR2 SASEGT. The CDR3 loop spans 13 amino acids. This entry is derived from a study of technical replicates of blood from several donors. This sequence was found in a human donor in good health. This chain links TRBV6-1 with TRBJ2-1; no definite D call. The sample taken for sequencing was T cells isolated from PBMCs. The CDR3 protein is CASSEALRPPQFF. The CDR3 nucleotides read TGTGCCAGCAGTGAAGCACTAAGACCCCCGCAGTTCTTC.